These 7 T cell receptor beta chains were all obtained from the same sample, sequenced in a study of T cell responses to AZD1222 COVID-19 vaccine. Here immunoSEQ multiplex PCR was the method, and the copy in TCRdb shows in-frame clones only, minus some. The table has 150,000 to 200,000 clones, roughly 94% seen once. The material sequenced was peripheral blood, taken on day 0 of AZD1222 vaccination. Receptors were obtained from an adult in good health.

This clone appeared once. V usage is TRBV2 and J usage is TRBJ2-5; the D is unclear. Per the germline V gene, CDR1 is SNHLY and CDR2 is FYNNEI. The CDR3 loop spans 14 amino acids. V lost 2 bases, J lost 5 bases, and 12 bases lay in between. CDR3 sequence reads: CASSEMMLEETQYF. The CDR3 DNA sequence: TGTGCCAGCAGTGAAATGATGCTAGAGGAGACCCAGTACTTC.

The chain has TRBV30 and TRBJ1-5; D may be TRBD1 (5 bases). Trimming cost V 5 bases and J 7 bases, with 9 bases left between them. Germline CDR1 GTSNPN, CDR2 SVGIG (reference sequence). The CDR3 runs to 11 residues. The CDR3 DNA reads TGTGCCTGGCCGGGACGACAGCCCCAGCATTTT. Translating gives CAWPGRQPQHF.

This clone was counted only a few times. The chain has TRBV5-1 and TRBJ2-5; D perhaps matches TRBD1 (5 bases). Between the trimmed V and J ends, which lost 0 bases and 6 bases, there was a span of 15 bases. Germline CDR1 reads SGHRS; CDR2 reads YFSETQ. CDR3 length: 15 amino acids. In DNA form, the CDR3 reads TGCGCCAGCAGCTTGGCCGAACAGGCTGGAAAGACCCAGTACTTC. Translating it yields CASSLAEQAGKTQYF.

The genes are TRBV30 and TRBJ2-2; D could derive from TRBD1 or TRBD2 (5 bases each). The CDR3 is 16 residues long. The germline V gene has CDR1 GTSNPN and CDR2 SVGIG (reference sequence). V lost 5 bases to trimming and J lost 5 bases, with 21 bases between them. Here the CDR3 DNA reads TGTGCCTGGGGAACGAGAGGGACCTCCGGGACCGGGGAGCTGTTTTTT. Translating it yields CAWGTRGTSGTGELFF.

The V and J genes are TRBV11-2 and TRBJ1-6; D ambiguous. The V and J ends lost 5 bases and 6 bases respectively, with 8 bases between them. This CDR3 has 13 residues. From germline, CDR1 is SGHAT and CDR2 FQNNGV. The CDR3 sequence: CASSLKPNSPLHF. In DNA, the CDR3 is TGTGCCAGCAGCCTGAAACCTAATTCACCCCTCCACTTT.

The V gene is TRBV11-1, the J gene TRBJ1-4, with 8 bases fitting TRBD1. From germline, CDR1 is SGHAT and CDR2 FQDESV (reference sequence). This CDR3 spans 16 amino acids. J lost 8 bases, V lost 5 bases, and 13 bases had no gene match. In DNA form, the CDR3 reads TGTGCCAGCAGCCGACGGACAGGGACTTCGAAGGAAAAACTGTTTTTT. Translated, it gives CASSRRTGTSKEKLFF.

The chain joins TRBV6-5 to TRBJ1-1, with a tentative D call TRBD1 (6 bases). The germline V gene encodes CDR1 MNHEY and CDR2 SVGAGI. The CDR3 covers 12 residues. Trimming stripped 6 bases from V and 8 bases from J, with 13 bases between. The CDR3 reads CASRPRQAEAFF. The CDR3 bases are TGTGCCAGCAGACCTCGACAGGCAGAAGCTTTCTTT.